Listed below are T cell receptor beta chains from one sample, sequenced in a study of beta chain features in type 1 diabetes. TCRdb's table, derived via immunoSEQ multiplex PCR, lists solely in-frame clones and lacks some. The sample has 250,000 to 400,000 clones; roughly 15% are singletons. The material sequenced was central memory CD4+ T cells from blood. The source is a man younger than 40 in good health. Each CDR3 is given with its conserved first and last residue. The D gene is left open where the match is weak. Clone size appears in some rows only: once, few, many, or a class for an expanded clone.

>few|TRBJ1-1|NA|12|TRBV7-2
TGTGCCAGCAGCTTAAACGTCGGTGAAGCTTTCTTT
CASSLNVGEAFF
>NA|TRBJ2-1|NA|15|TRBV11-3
TGTGCCAGCAGCTTAGCGGGACCGGGTGACAATGAGCAGTTCTTC
CASSLAGPGDNEQFF
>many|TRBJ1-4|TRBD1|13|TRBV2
TGTGCCAGCAAGACAGGGGGTAATGAAAAACTGTTTTTT
CASKTGGNEKLFF
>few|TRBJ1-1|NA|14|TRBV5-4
TGTGCCAGCAGCTCCCAGACAGTGAACACTGAAGCTTTCTTT
CASSSQTVNTEAFF
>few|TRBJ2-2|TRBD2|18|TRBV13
TGTGCCAGCAGCTTACAACTAGCGGGAGTACCGAACACCGGGGAGCTGTTTTTT
CASSLQLAGVPNTGELFF
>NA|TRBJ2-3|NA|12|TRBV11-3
TGTGCCAGCAGCTTACATACCGATACGCAGTATTTT
CASSLHTDTQYF
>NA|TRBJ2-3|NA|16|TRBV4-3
TGCGCCAGCAGCCAAGATCGTCGGAGAAGCACAGATACGCAGTATTTT
CASSQDRRRSTDTQYF
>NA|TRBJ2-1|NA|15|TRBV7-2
TGTGCCAGCAGCTTAGCGGGACGTTCGGCCAATGAGCAGTTCTTC
CASSLAGRSANEQFF
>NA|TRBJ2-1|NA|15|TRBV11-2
TGTGCCAGCAGCTTAGACCGACTAGTCTACAATGAGCAGTTCTTC
CASSLDRLVYNEQFF
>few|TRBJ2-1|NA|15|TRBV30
TGTGCCTGGGGGCGTAGCAGGAGCTCCTACAATGAGCAGTTCTTC
CAWGRSRSSYNEQFF
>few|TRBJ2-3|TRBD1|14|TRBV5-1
TGCGCCAGCAGCTCAGGACAGGTGGGAGATACGCAGTATTTT
CASSSGQVGDTQYF
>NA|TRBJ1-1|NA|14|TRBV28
TGTGCCAGCAGTTTCCCCCAGAGGAACACTGAAGCTTTCTTT
CASSFPQRNTEAFF
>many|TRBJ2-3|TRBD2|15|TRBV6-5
TGTGCCAGCAGTCCGTCTAGCGGGAGCACAGATACGCAGTATTTT
CASSPSSGSTDTQYF
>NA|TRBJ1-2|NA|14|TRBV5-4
TGTGCCAGCAGCCCGCATCAGGGAAACTATGGCTACACCTTC
CASSPHQGNYGYTF
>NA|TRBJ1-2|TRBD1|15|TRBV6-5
TGTGCCAGCAGTTCCCGGACAGGTGTGAACTATGGCTACACCTTC
CASSSRTGVNYGYTF
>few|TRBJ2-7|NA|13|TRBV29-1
TGCAGCGCCGCGGACAAATACTCCTACGAGCAGTACTTC
CSAADKYSYEQYF
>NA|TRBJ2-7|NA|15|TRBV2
TGTGCCAGCAGTGATGCGCAGGGGAGTTTCTACGAGCAGTACTTC
CASSDAQGSFYEQYF
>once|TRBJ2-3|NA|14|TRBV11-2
TGTGCCAGCAGCTTCTTTCGAGTAGCAGATACGCAGTATTTT
CASSFFRVADTQYF
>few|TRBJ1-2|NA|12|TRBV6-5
TGTGCCACCCACGGGGCAACCTATGGCTACACCTTC
CATHGATYGYTF
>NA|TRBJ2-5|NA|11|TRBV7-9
TGTGCCAGCAGTTCAACGGAGACCCAGTACTTC
CASSSTETQYF
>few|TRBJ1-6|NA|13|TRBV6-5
TGTGCCAGCAGTACTCAACAAGGTTCACCCCTCCACTTT
CASSTQQGSPLHF
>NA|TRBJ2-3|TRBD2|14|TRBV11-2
TGTGCCAGCAGCTGGACTAGCGGCACAGATACGCAGTATTTT
CASSWTSGTDTQYF
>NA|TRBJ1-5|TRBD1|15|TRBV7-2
TGTGCCAGCAGCGCCGGGACAGCGACTAATCAGCCCCAGCATTTT
CASSAGTATNQPQHF
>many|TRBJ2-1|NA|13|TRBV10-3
TGTGCCATCAGCGGGGGGCCCGACGATGAGCAGTTCTTC
CAISGGPDDEQFF
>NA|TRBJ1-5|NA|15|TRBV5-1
TGCGCCAGCAGCTGGGGACCTGGGAGCAATCAGCCCCAGCATTTT
CASSWGPGSNQPQHF
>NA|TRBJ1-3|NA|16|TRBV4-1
TGCGCCAGCAGCCAAGCCGGGGTTAGGGTTGGAAACACCATATATTTT
CASSQAGVRVGNTIYF
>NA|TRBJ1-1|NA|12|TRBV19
TGTGCCAGTAGTATAGCAGGGGCAGGAGCTTTCTTT
CASSIAGAGAFF
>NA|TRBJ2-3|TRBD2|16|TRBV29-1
TGCAGCGTTGTGATCCTTACGGGGAGGGATCCAGATACGCAGTATTTT
CSVVILTGRDPDTQYF
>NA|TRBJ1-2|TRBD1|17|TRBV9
TGTGCCAGCAGCCCCAACCCCGGGGCAGGGGGGCTCAGTGGCTACACCTTC
CASSPNPGAGGLSGYTF
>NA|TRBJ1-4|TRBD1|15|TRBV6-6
TGTGCCACCACATATACGGGACAGGGGGATGAAAAACTGTTTTTT
CATTYTGQGDEKLFF
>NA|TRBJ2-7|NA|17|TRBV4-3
TGCGCCAGCAGCCAAGATTTGGTGGGCAGGGGGGGCTACGAGCAGTACTTC
CASSQDLVGRGGYEQYF
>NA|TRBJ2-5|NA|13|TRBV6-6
TGTGCCAGCACCTACTGGGGCAGTGAGACCCAGTACTTC
CASTYWGSETQYF
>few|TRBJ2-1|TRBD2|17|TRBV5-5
TGTGCCAGCAGCATATCGACTAGCGGGGTCTCCTACAATGAGCAGTTCTTC
CASSISTSGVSYNEQFF
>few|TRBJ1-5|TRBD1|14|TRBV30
TGTGCCTGGAGTAGGGGACAGAACAATCAGCCCCAGCATTTT
CAWSRGQNNQPQHF
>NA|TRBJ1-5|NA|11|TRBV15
TGTGCCACCAGCAGAGATGGACCCCAGCATTTT
CATSRDGPQHF
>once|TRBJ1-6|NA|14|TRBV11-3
TGTGCCAGCAGCCAGTCGAGGGGCAATTCACCCCTCCACTTT
CASSQSRGNSPLHF
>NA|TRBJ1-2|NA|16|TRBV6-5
TGTGCCAGCAGTTACCCGGTACCAGGGATACACTATGGCTACACCTTC
CASSYPVPGIHYGYTF
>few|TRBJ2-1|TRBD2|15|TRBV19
TGTGCCAGTAGTAAACTAGCGGACGGCCCTAATGAGCAGTTCTTC
CASSKLADGPNEQFF
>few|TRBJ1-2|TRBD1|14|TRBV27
TGTGCCAGCGGAGGACAGGGAGGGAACTATGGCTACACCTTC
CASGGQGGNYGYTF
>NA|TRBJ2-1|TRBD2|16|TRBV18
TGTGCCAGCTCCCCGACGCAACTAGCGGGGGTTTATGAGCAGTTCTTC
CASSPTQLAGVYEQFF
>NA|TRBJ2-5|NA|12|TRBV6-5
TGTGCCAGCAGTTACTCGCGAGAGACCCAGTACTTC
CASSYSRETQYF
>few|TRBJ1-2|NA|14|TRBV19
TGTGCCAGTAGTATAGTGGGGGGCGCGAGAGGCTACACCTTC
CASSIVGGARGYTF
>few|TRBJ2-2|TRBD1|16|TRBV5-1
TGCGCCAGCAGCCGAGGACAGGGCCTGAACACCGGGGAGCTGTTTTTT
CASSRGQGLNTGELFF
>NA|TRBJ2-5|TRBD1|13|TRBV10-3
TGTGCCCACCGGGACAGGGCGGGAGAGACCCAGTACTTC
CAHRDRAGETQYF
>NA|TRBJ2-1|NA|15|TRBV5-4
TGTGCCAGCAGCTTGGTACGGGGCTCCTACAATGAGCAGTTCTTC
CASSLVRGSYNEQFF
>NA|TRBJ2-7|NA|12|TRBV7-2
TGTGCCAGCAGTTTGGATTTTGTGGAGCAGTACTTC
CASSLDFVEQYF
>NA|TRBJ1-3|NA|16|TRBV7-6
TGTGCCAGCAGCTTAACAGACAGGATCTCTGGAAACACCATATATTTT
CASSLTDRISGNTIYF
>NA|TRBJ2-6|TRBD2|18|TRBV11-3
TGTGCCAGCAGCTCTGGACTAGCGGGCCTTGGTGGGGCCAACGTCCTGACTTTC
CASSSGLAGLGGANVLTF
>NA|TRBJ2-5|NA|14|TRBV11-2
TGTGCCAGCAGCCCAATGACGGCCCAAGAGACCCAGTACTTC
CASSPMTAQETQYF
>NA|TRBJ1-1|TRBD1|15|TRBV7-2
TGTGCCAGCAGCTTAGCAGGGGGCGTGAACACTGAAGCTTTCTTT
CASSLAGGVNTEAFF
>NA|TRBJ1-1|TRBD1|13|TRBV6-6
TGTGCCAGCAGTCCTCCGGGACAGGGGAGAGCTTTCTTT
CASSPPGQGRAFF
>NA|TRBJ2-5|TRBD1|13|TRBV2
TGTGCCAGCAGGGACAGGGTGGGAGAGACCCAGTACTTC
CASRDRVGETQYF
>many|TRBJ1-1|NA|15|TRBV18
TGTGCCAGCGTACAAGACCTACGGACGAACACTGAAGCTTTCTTT
CASVQDLRTNTEAFF
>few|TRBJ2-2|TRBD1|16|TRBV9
TGTGCCAGCAGCCCGAGTCCAGGACAGGGAACCGGGGAGCTGTTTTTT
CASSPSPGQGTGELFF
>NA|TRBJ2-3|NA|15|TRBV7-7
TGTGCCAGCAGCCCCGGGCTAGCGTTGACAGATACGCAGTATTTT
CASSPGLALTDTQYF